This TCR beta chain derives from a study of healthy donors' naive CD4 and CD8 T cells. Starting from roughly 0.55 ug of total RNA, TCR libraries were made with linear amplification. From the reads, TCRdb called clonotypes with MiXCR, one entry per CDR3 protein. The sample yields 150,000 to 200,000 distinct CDR3 sequences, nearly 75% seen once. The study's findings and limits: Around 13% of CD4/CD8 propensity variance appeared explained by V, J and CDR3 charge.

In germline, CDR1 is SGHAT, CDR2 FQNNGV. V gave up 1 base and J gave up 10 bases, with 14 bases separating them. The CDR3 is 14 residues long. Comments on this clonotype: Its specificity is not known.

The sequence came from a pool of human donors in good health; the sample pools cells from several healthy donors. This rearrangement joins TRBV11-2 to TRBJ2-1; maybe TRBD2 (5 bases). The sequenced sample was naive CD4+ and CD8+ T cells sorted from blood, pooled from several donors. The CDR3 coding sequence is TGTGCCAGCAGCTTAGTGGTCGCGGGCGGAGAGCAGTTCTTC. This translates into CASSLVVAGGEQFF.